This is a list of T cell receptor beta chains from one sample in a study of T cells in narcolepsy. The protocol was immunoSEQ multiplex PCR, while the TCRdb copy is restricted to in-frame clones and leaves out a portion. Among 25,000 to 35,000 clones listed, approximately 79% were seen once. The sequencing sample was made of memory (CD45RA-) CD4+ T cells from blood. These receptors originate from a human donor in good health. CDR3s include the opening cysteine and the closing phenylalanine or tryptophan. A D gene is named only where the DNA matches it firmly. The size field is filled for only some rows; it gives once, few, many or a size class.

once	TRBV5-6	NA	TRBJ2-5	CASSWGRETQYF
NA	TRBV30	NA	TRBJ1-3	CAWSVQDGNTIYF
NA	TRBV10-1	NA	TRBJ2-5	CASGTQETQYF
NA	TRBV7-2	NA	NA	CASSLDRAQFYEQYF
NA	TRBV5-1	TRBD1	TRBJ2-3	CASSWSKQGAADTQYF
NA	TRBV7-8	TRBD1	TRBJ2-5	CASSFNRGKQETQYF
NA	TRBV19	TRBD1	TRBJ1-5	CASIDMGQSGQPQHF
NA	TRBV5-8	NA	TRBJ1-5	CASSRQKEPQHF
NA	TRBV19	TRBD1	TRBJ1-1	CASSRRTGGNTEAFF
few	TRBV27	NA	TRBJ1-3	CASSETPSRGTIYF
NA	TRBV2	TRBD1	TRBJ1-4	CASGTAGKLFF
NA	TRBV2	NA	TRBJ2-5	CASSRAIQETQYF
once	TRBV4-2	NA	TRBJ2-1	CASSQGRADIYNEQFF
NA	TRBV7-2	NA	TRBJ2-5	CASSLVAGREETQYF
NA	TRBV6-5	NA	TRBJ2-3	CASSTSVTSTDTQYF
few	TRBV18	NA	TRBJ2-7	CASSQGTTYEQYF
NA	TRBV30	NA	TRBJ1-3	CAWDGQFSGNTIYF
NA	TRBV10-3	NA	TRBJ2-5	CAIGSRQETQYF
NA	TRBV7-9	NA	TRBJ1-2	CASSQVVGYTF
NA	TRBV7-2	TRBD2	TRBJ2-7	CASSLNDGGKYF
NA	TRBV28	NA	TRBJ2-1	CASKGGGSRNEQFF
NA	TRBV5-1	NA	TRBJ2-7	CASSLFVGVNEQYF
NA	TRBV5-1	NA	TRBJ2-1	CASSFGVGVSNEQFF
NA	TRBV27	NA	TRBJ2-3	CASSPPAGTYRIDTQYF
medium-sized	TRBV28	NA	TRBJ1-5	CASSLVRGGQPQHF
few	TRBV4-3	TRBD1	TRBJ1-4	CASSQLGQVTMFF
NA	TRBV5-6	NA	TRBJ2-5	CASSLRPKETQYF
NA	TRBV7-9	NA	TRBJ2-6	CASSSIQGSTVLTF
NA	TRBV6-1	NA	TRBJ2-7	CASGSYYEQYF
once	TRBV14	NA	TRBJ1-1	CASSPAGRFEAFF
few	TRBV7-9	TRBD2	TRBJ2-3	CASSQDASGRGSDTQYF
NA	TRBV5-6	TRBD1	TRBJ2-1	CASSYYRGGGTEQFF
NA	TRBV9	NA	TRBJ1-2	CASPVGGPPRGLNYGYTF
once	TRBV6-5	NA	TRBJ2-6	CASSYSRRTGANVLTF